These T cell receptor beta chains were read from a single sample in a study of glioma-infiltrating T cells after dendritic cell vaccination. Some clones are missing from TCRdb's copy, which holds only in-frame ones; the method was immunoSEQ multiplex PCR. The sample has 85,000 to 100,000 clones, 65% to 85% seen once; the top ten hold roughly 5.5%. The input for sequencing was blood, taken after dendritic cell vaccination. These receptor sequences come from a human donor with glioblastoma. Each CDR3 is given with its conserved first and last residue. The order of the fields is clone size, J gene, CDR3 length, V gene, D gene, CDR3 DNA, CDR3 protein. A D gene is named only where the DNA matches it firmly. Clone size is given for some rows only: seen once, a few or many times, or a class if the clone is expanded.

NA TRBJ1-2 14 TRBV7-7 NA TGTGCTATGCTGCCCGGACACCTAAACTATGGCTACACCTTC CAMLPGHLNYGYTF
NA TRBJ2-1 14 TRBV7-8 NA TGTGCCAGCAGCTTTCGGGCAGGGTATCTTGAGCAGTTCTTC CASSFRAGYLEQFF
NA TRBJ1-1 13 TRBV19 NA TGTGCCAGTAGTGCCCCTGTACTCACTGAAGCTTTCTTT CASSAPVLTEAFF
NA TRBJ2-2 15 TRBV30 NA TGTGCCTGGAGTGTAGGGGCCGTCGTAACCGGGGAGCTGTTTTTT CAWSVGAVVTGELFF
NA TRBJ2-1 15 TRBV6-4 TRBD2 TGTGCCAGCAGTGACTCGAGCGGGACCTACAATGAGCAGTTCTTC CASSDSSGTYNEQFF
NA TRBJ2-3 14 TRBV7-3 TRBD2 TGTGCCAGCAGCGCTAGCGGGACCACAGATACGCAGTATTTT CASSASGTTDTQYF
NA TRBJ1-1 13 TRBV9 NA TGTGCCAGCAGCGTTGAGGGGAACACTGAAGCTTTCTTT CASSVEGNTEAFF
NA TRBJ1-5 15 TRBV6-1 NA TGTGCCAGCAGTGTAGGAGGGTATAGCAATCAGCCCCAGCATTTT CASSVGGYSNQPQHF
NA TRBJ1-2 15 TRBV27 NA TGTGCCAGCAGTCCTCGAACAGGGAAAAACTATGGCTACACCTTC CASSPRTGKNYGYTF
NA TRBJ1-1 15 TRBV28 TRBD1 TGTGCCAGCAGTCTTAACAGGGGACCGGACACTGAAGCTTTCTTT CASSLNRGPDTEAFF
NA TRBJ1-1 14 TRBV10-3 NA TGTGCCATCAAGGGGCCCGGCCAGAACACTGAAGCTTTCTTT CAIKGPGQNTEAFF
once TRBJ1-1 15 TRBV7-2 TRBD1 TGTGCCAGCAGCCTGGACAGGGCCCATATCTCTGAAGCTTTCTTT CASSLDRAHISEAFF